The entry that follows covers one TCR beta chain sequence. This sample was taken from a study of PD-1 blockade in classical Hodgkin lymphoma. Specified time point: cycle 4 day 1 (C4D1), after less than 7 weeks of nivolumab. Relapse was seen in all patients after autologous stem cell transplantation, and brentuximab vedotin exposure was variable. The V and J ends lost 4 bases and 7 bases respectively, with 14 bases between them. The germline CDR1 and CDR2 sequences are MGHRA and YSYEKL. The CDR3 is 15 residues long. Repertoires were generated with immunoSEQ multiplex PCR, while TCRdb's copy carries only in-frame clones and drops some. The data contain some 4,600 clones, over 55% of them singletons.

The chain recombines TRBV4-1 with TRBJ1-6, with D unresolved. The sequenced sample was peripheral blood mononuclear cells (PBMCs), obtained before the fourth cycle of nivolumab. The receptor was derived from a human donor with classical Hodgkin lymphoma. CDR3 residues: CASSRLPGWNSPLHF. The CDR3 nucleotides are TGCGCCAGCAGCCGCCTTCCGGGGTGGAATTCACCCCTCCACTTT.